The 15 T cell receptor beta chains presented below share a single source sample, sequenced in a study of esophageal squamous cell carcinoma tumors. PCR used a TCR alpha or TCR beta constant-region primer with a P20EA primer, then nested PCR with CA2 or CB2. Reverse transcription used a polyT18-containing BSL-18E primer, and TCR genes were amplified by unbiased adaptor ligation RT-PCR. MiXCR, applied by TCRdb to the 5' RACE reads, yields one record per CDR3 protein. The sample has fewer than 7,000 distinct CDR3 sequences, 22% seen once. The sequenced sample consisted of tumor tissue. These receptors all come from a man between 45 and 79 years old with esophageal squamous cell carcinoma.

V gene TRBV27 combines with J gene TRBJ1-2, with unresolved D. V lost 6 bases to trimming and J lost 4 bases, with 12 bases between them. Germline lookup yields CDR1 MNHEY and CDR2 SMNVEV (reference sequence). The CDR3 is 13 residues long. The CDR3 reads CASSVGRGYGYTF. The CDR3 DNA follows: TGTGCCAGCAGCGTAGGGCGAGGCTATGGCTACACCTTC.

The chain uses TRBV28 and TRBJ2-5; TRBD1 matches 8 bases. CDR1 MDHEN and CDR2 SYDVKM come from the germline V gene. V trimming: 3 bases; J trimming: 6 bases; junction bases outside the gene matches: 9. CDR3 length: 15 residues. CDR3 sequence: CASSFGQGAIKTQYF. CDR3 DNA sequence: TGTGCCAGCAGTTTTGGACAGGGAGCGATCAAGACCCAGTACTTC.

This clonotype was counted at least ten times. The chain recombines TRBV6-6 with TRBJ2-1; D might be TRBD2 (5 bases). The germline V gene has CDR1 MNHNY and CDR2 SVGAGI (reference sequence). The CDR3 consists of 12 residues. Trimming left V 7 bases short and J 7 bases short, with 11 bases between. Written as DNA, the CDR3 is TGTGCCAGCACCTCCAGAGGGAATGAGCAGTTCTTC. This codes for CASTSRGNEQFF.

About this clonotype itself: A much larger clone lies a single base off, so this may be a read error. This rearrangement joins TRBV11-2 to TRBJ2-2; 7 nucleotides match TRBD1. The CDR3 contains 17 residues. CDR1 is SGHAT and CDR2 is FQNNGV in the germline V gene. The CDR3 region is CVSSPVSFRGRTGELFF. CDR3 coding DNA: TGTGTCAGCAGCCCTGTATCATTTAGGGGGCGGACCGGGGAGCTGTTTTTT.

Only a few counts were recorded for this clonotype. The chain has TRBV28 and TRBJ1-2; TRBD1 matches at 7 bases. Germline CDR1 MDHEN, CDR2 SYDVKM. This CDR3 is 13 amino acids long. Germline trimming cut 6 bases from V and 4 bases from J; bases unmatched to any gene: 5. The CDR3 loop is CASSSGQPYGYTF. In DNA, the CDR3 is TGTGCCAGCAGCTCGGGACAGCCCTATGGCTACACCTTC.

This clonotype occurred a few times. The CDR3, as DNA: TGTGCCAGCAGTTTTAGGCTCGTTGGTTGGGCCAATGAGCAGTTCTTC. It translates to CASSFRLVGWANEQFF. The J gene is TRBJ2-1, the V gene TRBV28, with D unresolved. V was cut by 3 bases and J by 6 bases, with 18 bases left in between. This CDR3 is built from 16 residues. Per the germline V gene, CDR1 is MDHEN and CDR2 is SYDVKM. The full variable domain, its missing parts supplied by reference TRBV28 and TRBJ2-1, is DVKVTQSSRYLVKRTGEKVFLECVQDMDHENMFWYRQDPGLGLRLIYFSYDVKMKEKGDIPEGYSVSREKKERFSLILESASTNQTSMYLCASSFRLVGWANEQFFGPGTRLTVL.

This chain links TRBV20-1 with TRBJ2-1; 7 nucleotides match TRBD2. The V and J ends lost 3 bases and 2 bases, in that order; junction bases with no gene match: 10. The germline gives CDR1 DFQATT, CDR2 SNEGSKA (reference sequence). The CDR3 has 16 amino acids. CDR3 bases: TGCAGTGCTAGCGGGAGGACCCCATTGGCCTACAATGAGCAGTTCTTC. Translated: CSASGRTPLAYNEQFF.

As concerns this clonotype: An end of the junction does not agree with germline; a read error may underlie this. The chain recombines TRBV6-1 with TRBJ2-7, with 12 bases identical to TRBD2. Germline lookup yields CDR1 MNHNS and CDR2 SASEGT. This CDR3 has 16 residues. CDR3 DNA: TGTGTCAGCGGTGGGCTAGCGGGAGGGCCGTTCAACGAGCAGTACTTC. Translation gives CVSGGLAGGPFNEQYF.

This clonotype occurred a few times. The rearrangement links TRBV4-1 to TRBJ1-2; D perhaps matches TRBD1 (6 bases). Trimming left V 5 bases short and J 3 bases short, with 16 bases between. This CDR3 region has 15 residues. CDR1 is MGHRA and CDR2 is YSYEKL in the germline V gene. The CDR3 sequence is CASSEHGGADYGYTF. CDR3 sequence (DNA): TGCGCCAGCAGCGAACACGGGGGCGCGGACTATGGCTACACCTTC.

This clonotype was detected only a few times. A junction boundary mismatches the germline segment, possibly from a read error. The rearrangement links TRBV7-7 to TRBJ2-5, with D perhaps given as TRBD1 or TRBD2 (5 bases each). The CDR3 extends over 14 amino acids. From germline, CDR1 is SSHAT and CDR2 FNYEAQ (reference sequence). CDR3 region: CASSTGPHGETQYF. Written as DNA, the CDR3 is TGTGCTAGCAGCACGGGGCCTCACGGGGAGACCCAGTACTTC.

As for this clonotype: A much larger clone sits a single nucleotide away, making a read error possible. Here the CDR3 reads CSTGPGGYNTGERFF. CDR3 coding DNA: TGCAGTACAGGACCCGGAGGGTATAACACCGGGGAGCGGTTTTTT. This rearrangement joins TRBV20-1 to TRBJ2-2; tentatively, D is TRBD2 (6 bases). CDR3 length: 15 amino acids. Germline-derived CDR1 and CDR2 are DFQATT and SNEGSKA (reference sequence).

This clonotype is judged medium-sized. The rearrangement joins TRBV12-3 or TRBV12-4 to TRBJ2-7; TRBD2 aligns across 11 bases. Germline trimming cut 5 bases from V and 7 bases from J; bases unmatched to any gene: 1. This CDR3 region has 12 residues. The CDR3 bases are TGTGCCAGCAGTGCTAGCGGGGGGGAGCAGTACTTC. Encoded protein: CASSASGGEQYF.

This clonotype is classed as medium-sized (0.01 to 0.1%). CDR3 loop: CASSLQNTQYF. In DNA form, the CDR3 reads TGTGCCAGCAGCCTCCAAAATACGCAGTATTTT. V gene TRBV11-2 combines with J gene TRBJ2-3; D is ambiguous. Per the germline V gene, CDR1 is SGHAT and CDR2 is FQNNGV. The CDR3 extends over 11 amino acids. Between the trimmed V and J ends, which lost 5 bases and 7 bases, there was a span of 7 bases. The complete variable domain, with remaining parts taken from reference TRBV11-2 and TRBJ2-3, reads EAGVAQSPRYKIIEKRQSVAFWCNPISGHATLYWYQQILGQGPKLLIQFQNNGVVDDSQLPKDRFSAERLKGVDSTLKIQPAKLEDSAVYLCASSLQNTQYFGPGTRLTVL.

This clonotype is categorized as medium-sized. V is TRBV6-2 or TRBV6-3 and J is TRBJ2-2; 9 bases match TRBD2. The J segment lost 5 bases and the V segment lost 7 bases, leaving 11 bases of the junction unmatched. Germline CDR1 reads MNHEY; CDR2 reads SVGEGT. The CDR3 spans 16 residues. The CDR3 nucleotides read TGTGCCAGCACTAATCGGCGGGAGGGTTTAACCGGGGAGCTGTTTTTT. This translates into CASTNRREGLTGELFF.

V and J are TRBV20-1 and TRBJ2-7, with D perhaps matching TRBD2 (6 bases). The CDR3 sequence is 11 residues long. V dropped 3 bases and J dropped 6 bases, with 9 bases sitting between them. Germline lookup yields CDR1 DFQATT and CDR2 SNEGSKA (reference sequence). CDR3 in DNA: TGCAGTGCTAGGTTGGGACTCGAGCAGTACTTC. Translated: CSARLGLEQYF.